The clone carrying this TCR beta chain has at least ten counts. From germline, CDR1 is SNHLY and CDR2 FYNNEI. The CDR3 is made up of 14 amino acids. Unmatched junction bases numbered 6, after V lost 6 bases and J lost 8 bases. Exclusion followed for patients with uncontrolled infection, other autoimmune disease, pregnancy or lactation. Template material for amplifying TCR beta CDR3 regions consisted of RNA transcripts. Carried out on the TCR CDR3, a first-round RT-PCR used the HTBI primer set. TCRdb ran MiXCR on the multiplex PCR reads and lists one entry per CDR3 protein. This sample has more than 550,000 distinct CDR3 sequences, with around 15% found just once. These data belong to a study of T cells in Graves' hyperthyroidism and ophthalmopathy.

The chain has TRBV2 and TRBJ1-4, with 10 bases that match TRBD1. The TCR was taken from a man aged 45-60 years with Graves' hyperthyroidism. Sequences were obtained from blood. The CDR3 bases are TGTGCCAGCAGAACGGGACAGGGGAGGGAAAAACTGTTTTTT. Encoded protein: CASRTGQGREKLFF.